Listed below are T cell receptor beta chains from one sample, sequenced in a study of T cell responses to AZD1222 COVID-19 vaccine. Profiled with immunoSEQ multiplex PCR; TCRdb holds only in-frame clones, not every one. The repertoire includes 200,000 to 250,000 clones, less than 95% of them detected once, and approximately 1.7% sits in the top ten. The specimen was peripheral blood, collected 28 days after the second dose of the MenACWY control vaccine. All receptors derive from an adult who received the MenACWY meningococcal vaccine as a control. Both conserved end residues are part of each CDR3. Each record gives: J gene, D gene, clone size, V gene, CDR3 protein, CDR3 DNA. D genes are given only for firm matches. The size entry is marked missing in some rows and otherwise reads once, few, many or a size class.

j_call: TRBJ2-7; d_call: TRBD2; clone_size: .; v_call: TRBV7-2; cdr3_aa: CASSWGTSGSYEQYF; cdr3_nt: TGTGCCAGCAGCTGGGGGACTAGCGGATCCTACGAGCAGTACTTC
j_call: TRBJ1-6; d_call: TRBD1; clone_size: .; v_call: TRBV5-6; cdr3_aa: CASGIGTGNSPLHF; cdr3_nt: TGTGCCAGCGGTATCGGGACAGGTAATTCACCCCTCCACTTT
j_call: TRBJ1-2; d_call: TRBD1; clone_size: .; v_call: TRBV5-5; cdr3_aa: CASSPGTDLWGYTF; cdr3_nt: TGTGCCAGCAGCCCCGGGACAGATCTATGGGGCTACACCTTC
j_call: TRBJ1-3; d_call: .; clone_size: .; v_call: TRBV4-2; cdr3_aa: CASSQERTVGSGNTIYF; cdr3_nt: TGTGCCAGCAGCCAAGAGAGGACCGTTGGCTCTGGAAACACCATATATTTT
j_call: TRBJ1-5; d_call: .; clone_size: .; v_call: TRBV20-1; cdr3_aa: CSASLAEGVGNQPQHF; cdr3_nt: TGCAGTGCTAGTCTCGCCGAAGGGGTCGGCAATCAGCCCCAGCATTTT
j_call: TRBJ1-5; d_call: .; clone_size: .; v_call: TRBV5-6; cdr3_aa: CASSLAAPALDSNQPQHF; cdr3_nt: TGTGCCAGCAGCTTGGCCGCCCCGGCACTAGATAGCAATCAGCCCCAGCATTTT
j_call: TRBJ1-6; d_call: .; clone_size: .; v_call: TRBV9; cdr3_aa: CASSVATGNSPLHF; cdr3_nt: TGTGCCAGCAGCGTCGCCACGGGGAATTCACCCCTCCACTTT
j_call: TRBJ1-2; d_call: TRBD1; clone_size: .; v_call: TRBV3-1/TRBV3-2; cdr3_aa: CASRQGAGYGYTF; cdr3_nt: TGTGCCAGCAGGCAGGGGGCTGGGTATGGCTACACCTTC
j_call: TRBJ1-1; d_call: .; clone_size: .; v_call: TRBV5-6; cdr3_aa: CASSFGRLNTEAFF; cdr3_nt: TGTGCCAGCAGCTTCGGTCGGTTGAACACTGAAGCTTTCTTT
j_call: TRBJ2-7; d_call: .; clone_size: .; v_call: TRBV19; cdr3_aa: CASSRVGGAYEQYF; cdr3_nt: TGTGCCAGTAGTAGGGTAGGAGGGGCCTACGAGCAGTACTTC
j_call: TRBJ2-1; d_call: .; clone_size: once; v_call: TRBV20-1; cdr3_aa: CSAPWGNEQFF; cdr3_nt: TGCAGTGCGCCCTGGGGGAATGAGCAGTTCTTC
j_call: TRBJ1-2; d_call: .; clone_size: once; v_call: TRBV5-4; cdr3_aa: CASSLSGTNYGYTF; cdr3_nt: TGTGCCAGCAGCCTGTCGGGGACTAACTATGGCTACACCTTC
j_call: TRBJ2-7; d_call: .; clone_size: once; v_call: TRBV7-2; cdr3_aa: CASSFARAPYEQYF; cdr3_nt: TGTGCCAGCAGCTTCGCCAGGGCTCCCTACGAGCAGTACTTC
j_call: TRBJ1-1; d_call: .; clone_size: .; v_call: TRBV19; cdr3_aa: CASSIGGYREGRNTEAFF; cdr3_nt: TGTGCCAGTAGTATCGGGGGCTACAGGGAGGGAAGGAACACTGAAGCTTTCTTT
j_call: TRBJ2-2; d_call: TRBD1; clone_size: .; v_call: TRBV27; cdr3_aa: CASTSTGGNTGELFF; cdr3_nt: TGTGCCAGCACCTCGACAGGGGGCAACACCGGGGAGCTGTTTTTT
j_call: TRBJ2-3; d_call: .; clone_size: .; v_call: TRBV19; cdr3_aa: CASSVNRGITDTQYF; cdr3_nt: TGTGCCAGTAGTGTTAACCGGGGGATCACAGATACGCAGTATTTT
j_call: TRBJ2-5; d_call: .; clone_size: .; v_call: TRBV7-3; cdr3_aa: CASSLSGGEGETQYF; cdr3_nt: TGTGCCAGCAGCTTATCCGGGGGAGAAGGGGAGACCCAGTACTTC
j_call: TRBJ1-1; d_call: .; clone_size: .; v_call: TRBV6-5; cdr3_aa: CASSYLGGVDTEAFF; cdr3_nt: TGTGCCAGCAGTTACCTCGGAGGAGTTGACACTGAAGCTTTCTTT
j_call: TRBJ2-2; d_call: .; clone_size: once; v_call: TRBV4-3; cdr3_aa: CASSQRFGATGELFF; cdr3_nt: TGCGCCAGCAGCCAAAGGTTTGGGGCAACCGGGGAGCTGTTTTTT
j_call: TRBJ2-7; d_call: .; clone_size: .; v_call: TRBV10-3; cdr3_aa: CAISESKVGIIRSYEQYF; cdr3_nt: TGTGCCATCAGTGAGTCGAAGGTTGGGATAATCAGGTCCTACGAGCAGTACTTC
j_call: TRBJ2-7; d_call: TRBD1; clone_size: .; v_call: TRBV10-3; cdr3_aa: CAISGGLRGRSGLSYEQYF; cdr3_nt: TGTGCCATCAGTGGGGGTTTGAGGGGGCGAAGCGGTCTTTCCTACGAGCAGTACTTC
j_call: TRBJ1-3; d_call: .; clone_size: .; v_call: TRBV19; cdr3_aa: CASKPRSGRNTIYF; cdr3_nt: TGTGCCAGCAAACCTCGGTCAGGTCGAAACACCATATATTTT
j_call: TRBJ2-1; d_call: TRBD2; clone_size: .; v_call: TRBV28; cdr3_aa: CASSLQSLAGGEHEQFF; cdr3_nt: TGTGCCAGCAGCCTTCAAAGTTTAGCGGGAGGCGAACATGAGCAGTTCTTC